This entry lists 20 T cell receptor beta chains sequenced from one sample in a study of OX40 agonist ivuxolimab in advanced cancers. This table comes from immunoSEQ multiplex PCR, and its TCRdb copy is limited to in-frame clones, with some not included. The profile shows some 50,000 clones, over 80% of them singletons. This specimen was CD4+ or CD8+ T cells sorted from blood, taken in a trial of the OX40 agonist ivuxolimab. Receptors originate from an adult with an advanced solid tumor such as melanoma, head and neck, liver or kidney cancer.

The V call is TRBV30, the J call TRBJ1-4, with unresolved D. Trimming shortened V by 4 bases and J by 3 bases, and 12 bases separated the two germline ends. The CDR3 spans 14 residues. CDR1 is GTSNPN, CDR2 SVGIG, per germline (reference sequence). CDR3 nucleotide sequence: TGTGCCTGGACCCGATGGGGTGCTAATGAAAAACTGTTTTTT. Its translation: CAWTRWGANEKLFF. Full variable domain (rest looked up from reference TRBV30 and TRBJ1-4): SQTIHQWPATLVQPVGSPLSLECTVEGTSNPNLYWYRQAAGRGLQLLFYSVGIGQISSEVPQNLSASRPQDRQFILSSKKLLLSDSGFYLCAWTRWGANEKLFFGSGTQLSVL.

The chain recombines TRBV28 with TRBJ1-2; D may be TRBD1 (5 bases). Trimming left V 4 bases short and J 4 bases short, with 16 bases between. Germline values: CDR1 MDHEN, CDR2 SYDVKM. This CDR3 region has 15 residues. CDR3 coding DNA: TGTGCCAGCAGTTCCCCGGGTTATGGGGGCTATGGCTACACCTTC. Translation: CASSSPGYGGYGYTF.

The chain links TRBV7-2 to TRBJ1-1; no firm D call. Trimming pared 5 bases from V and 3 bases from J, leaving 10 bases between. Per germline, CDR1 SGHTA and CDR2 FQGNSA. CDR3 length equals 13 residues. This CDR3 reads CASSPPPDTEAFF. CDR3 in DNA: TGTGCCAGCAGCCCTCCCCCAGACACTGAAGCTTTCTTT.

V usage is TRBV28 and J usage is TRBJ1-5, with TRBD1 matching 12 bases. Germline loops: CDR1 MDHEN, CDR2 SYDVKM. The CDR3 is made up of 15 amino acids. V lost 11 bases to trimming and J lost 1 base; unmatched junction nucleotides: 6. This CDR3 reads CASSGTGGSNQPQHF. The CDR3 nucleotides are TGTGCCTCCTCGGGGACAGGGGGCAGCAATCAGCCCCAGCATTTT.

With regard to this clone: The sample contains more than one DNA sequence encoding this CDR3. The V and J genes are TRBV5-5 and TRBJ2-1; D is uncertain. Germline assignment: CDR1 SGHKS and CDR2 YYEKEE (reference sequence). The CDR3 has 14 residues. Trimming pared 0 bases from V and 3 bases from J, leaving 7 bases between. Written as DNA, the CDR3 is TGTGCCAGCAGCTTGGCCCGAATCTACAATGAGCAGTTCTTC. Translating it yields CASSLARIYNEQFF.

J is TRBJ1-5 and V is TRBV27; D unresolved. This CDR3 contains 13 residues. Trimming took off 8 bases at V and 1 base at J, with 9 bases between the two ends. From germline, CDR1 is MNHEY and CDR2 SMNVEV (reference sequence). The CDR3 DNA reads TGTGCCAGCGGACCCTCGAGCAATCAGCCCCAGCATTTT. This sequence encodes CASGPSSNQPQHF.

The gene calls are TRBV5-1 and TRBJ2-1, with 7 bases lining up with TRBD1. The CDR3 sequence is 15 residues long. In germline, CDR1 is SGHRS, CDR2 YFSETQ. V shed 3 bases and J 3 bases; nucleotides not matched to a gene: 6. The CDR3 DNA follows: TGCGCCAGCAGCTACGATGGACAGGACTACAATGAGCAGTTCTTC. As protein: CASSYDGQDYNEQFF.

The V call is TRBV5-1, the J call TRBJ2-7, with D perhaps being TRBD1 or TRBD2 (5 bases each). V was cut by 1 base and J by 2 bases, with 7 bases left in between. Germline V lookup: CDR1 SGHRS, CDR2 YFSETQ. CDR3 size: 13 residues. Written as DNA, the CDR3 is TGCGCCAGCAGCTTGCGGGGCCCCTACGAGCAGTACTTC. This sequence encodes CASSLRGPYEQYF.

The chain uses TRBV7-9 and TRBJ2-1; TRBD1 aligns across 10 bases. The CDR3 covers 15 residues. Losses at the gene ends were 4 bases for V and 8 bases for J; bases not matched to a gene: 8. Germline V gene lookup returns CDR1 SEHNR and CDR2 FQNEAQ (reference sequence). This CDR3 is CASSSWTGGDDEQFF. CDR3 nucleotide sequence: TGTGCCAGCAGCTCATGGACAGGGGGTGATGATGAGCAGTTCTTC.

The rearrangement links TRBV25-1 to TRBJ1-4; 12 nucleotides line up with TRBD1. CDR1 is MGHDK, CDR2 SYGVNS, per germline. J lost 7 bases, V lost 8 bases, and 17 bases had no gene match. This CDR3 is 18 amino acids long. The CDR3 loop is CASDPGQGARDVSEKLFF. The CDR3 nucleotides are TGTGCCAGCGATCCGGGACAGGGGGCGAGAGATGTCAGTGAAAAACTGTTTTTT.

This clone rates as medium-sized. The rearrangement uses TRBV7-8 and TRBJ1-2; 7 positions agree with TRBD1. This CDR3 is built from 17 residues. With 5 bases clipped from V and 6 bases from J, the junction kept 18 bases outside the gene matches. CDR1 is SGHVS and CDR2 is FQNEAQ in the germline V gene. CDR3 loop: CASSRHILRGGADGYTF. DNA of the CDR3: TGTGCCAGCAGCCGACACATCCTCAGAGGGGGCGCCGATGGCTACACCTTC.

CDR3 sequence reads: CASSFSGRGQPDTQYF. In nucleotides, the CDR3 is TGTGCCAGCAGCTTTTCGGGGCGCGGGCAGCCAGATACGCAGTATTTT. V and J are TRBV5-6 and TRBJ2-3; D assignment may be TRBD1 or TRBD2 (5 bases each). V was cut by 2 bases and J by 4 bases, with 17 bases left in between. CDR3 length: 16 amino acids. CDR1 and CDR2 from the germline V gene are SGHDT and YYEEEE.

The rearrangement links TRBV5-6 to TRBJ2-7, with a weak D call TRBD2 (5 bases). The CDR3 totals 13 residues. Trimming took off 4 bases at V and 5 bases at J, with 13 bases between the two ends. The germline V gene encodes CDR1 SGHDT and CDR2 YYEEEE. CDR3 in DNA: TGTGCCAGCAGCCGAGGGCAGGCTGACGAGCAGTACTTC. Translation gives CASSRGQADEQYF.

The CDR3 nucleotides are TGTGCCATCAGTGACAGAAATCAGCCCCAGCATTTT. Protein: CAISDRNQPQHF. The chain has TRBV10-3 and TRBJ1-5; D is ambiguous. CDR1 and CDR2 (germline): ENHRY, SYGVKD. Trimming stripped 3 bases from V and 4 bases from J, with 4 bases between. The length of the CDR3 is 12 residues.

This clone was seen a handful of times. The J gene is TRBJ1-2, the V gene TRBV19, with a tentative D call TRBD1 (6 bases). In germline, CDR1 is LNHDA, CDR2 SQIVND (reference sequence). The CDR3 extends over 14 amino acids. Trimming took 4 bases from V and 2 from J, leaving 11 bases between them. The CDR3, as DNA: TGTGCCAGTAGTACACAGGGTACGAACTATGGCTACACCTTC. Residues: CASSTQGTNYGYTF.

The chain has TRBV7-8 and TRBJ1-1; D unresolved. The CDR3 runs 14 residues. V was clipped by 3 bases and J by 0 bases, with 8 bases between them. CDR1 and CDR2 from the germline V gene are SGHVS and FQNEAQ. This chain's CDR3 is CASSLDRMNTEAFF. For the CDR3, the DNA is TGTGCCAGCAGCTTGGACCGCATGAACACTGAAGCTTTCTTT.

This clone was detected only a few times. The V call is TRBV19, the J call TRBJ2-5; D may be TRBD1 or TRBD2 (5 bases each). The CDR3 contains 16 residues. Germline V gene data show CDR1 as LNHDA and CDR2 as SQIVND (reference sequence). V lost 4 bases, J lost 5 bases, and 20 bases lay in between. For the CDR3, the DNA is TGTGCCAGTAGTAGGGACCATGGTACTATTGGGGAGACCCAGTACTTC. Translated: CASSRDHGTIGETQYF.

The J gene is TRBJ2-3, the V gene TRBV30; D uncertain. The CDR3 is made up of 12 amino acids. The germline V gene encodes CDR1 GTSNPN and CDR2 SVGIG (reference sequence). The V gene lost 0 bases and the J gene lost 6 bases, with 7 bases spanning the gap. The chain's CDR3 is CAWSVSWDTQYF. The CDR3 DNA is TGTGCCTGGAGTGTATCGTGGGATACGCAGTATTTT.

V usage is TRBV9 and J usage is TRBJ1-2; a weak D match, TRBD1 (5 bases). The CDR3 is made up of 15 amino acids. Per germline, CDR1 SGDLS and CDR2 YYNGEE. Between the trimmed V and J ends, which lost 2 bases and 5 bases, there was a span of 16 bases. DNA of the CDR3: TGTGCCAGCAGCGTTGGGGACGGGACCGGATATGGCTACACCTTC. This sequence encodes CASSVGDGTGYGYTF.

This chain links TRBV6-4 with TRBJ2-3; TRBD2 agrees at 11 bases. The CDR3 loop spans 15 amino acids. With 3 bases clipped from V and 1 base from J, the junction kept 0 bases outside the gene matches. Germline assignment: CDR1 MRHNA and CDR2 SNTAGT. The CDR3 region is CASSETSGGTDTQYF. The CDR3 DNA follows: TGTGCCAGCAGTGAGACTAGCGGGGGCACAGATACGCAGTATTTT.